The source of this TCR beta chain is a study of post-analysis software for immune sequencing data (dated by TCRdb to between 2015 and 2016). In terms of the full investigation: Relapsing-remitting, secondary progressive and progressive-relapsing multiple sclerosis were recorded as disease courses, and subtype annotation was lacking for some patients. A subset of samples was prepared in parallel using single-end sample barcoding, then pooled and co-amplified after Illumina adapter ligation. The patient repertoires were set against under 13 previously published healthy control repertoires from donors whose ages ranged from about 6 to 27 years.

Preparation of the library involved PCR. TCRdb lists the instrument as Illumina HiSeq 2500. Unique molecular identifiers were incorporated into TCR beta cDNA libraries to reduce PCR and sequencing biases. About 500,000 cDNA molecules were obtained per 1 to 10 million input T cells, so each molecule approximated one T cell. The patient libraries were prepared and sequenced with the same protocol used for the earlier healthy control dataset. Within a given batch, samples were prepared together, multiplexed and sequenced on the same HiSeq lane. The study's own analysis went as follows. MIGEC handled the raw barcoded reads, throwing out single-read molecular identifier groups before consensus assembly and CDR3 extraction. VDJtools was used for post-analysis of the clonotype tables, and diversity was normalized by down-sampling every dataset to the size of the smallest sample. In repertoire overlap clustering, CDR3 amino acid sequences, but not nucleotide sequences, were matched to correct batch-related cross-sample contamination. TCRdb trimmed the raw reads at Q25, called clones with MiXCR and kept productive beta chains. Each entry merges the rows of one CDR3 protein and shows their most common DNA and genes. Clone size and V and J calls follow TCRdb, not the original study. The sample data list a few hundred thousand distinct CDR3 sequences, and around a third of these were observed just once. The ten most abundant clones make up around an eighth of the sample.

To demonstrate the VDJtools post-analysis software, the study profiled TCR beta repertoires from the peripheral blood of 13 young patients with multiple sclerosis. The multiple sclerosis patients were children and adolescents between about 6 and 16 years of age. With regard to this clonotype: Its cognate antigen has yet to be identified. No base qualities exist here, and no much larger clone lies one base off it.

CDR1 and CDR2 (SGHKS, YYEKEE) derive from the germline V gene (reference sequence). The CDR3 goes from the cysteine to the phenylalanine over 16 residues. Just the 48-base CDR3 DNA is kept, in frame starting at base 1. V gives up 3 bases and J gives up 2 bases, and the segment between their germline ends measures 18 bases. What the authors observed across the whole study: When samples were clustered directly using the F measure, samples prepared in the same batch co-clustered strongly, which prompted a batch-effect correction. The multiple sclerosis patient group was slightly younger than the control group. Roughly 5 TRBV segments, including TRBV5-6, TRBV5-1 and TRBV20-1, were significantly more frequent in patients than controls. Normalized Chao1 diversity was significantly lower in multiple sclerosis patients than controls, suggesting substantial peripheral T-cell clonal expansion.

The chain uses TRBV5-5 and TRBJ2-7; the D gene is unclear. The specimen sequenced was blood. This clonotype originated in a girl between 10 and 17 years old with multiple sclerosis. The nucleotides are TGTGCCAGCAGCTCGTTCCCGGGCAGTGAGCCCTACGAGCAGTACTTC. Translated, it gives CASSSFPGSEPYEQYF.